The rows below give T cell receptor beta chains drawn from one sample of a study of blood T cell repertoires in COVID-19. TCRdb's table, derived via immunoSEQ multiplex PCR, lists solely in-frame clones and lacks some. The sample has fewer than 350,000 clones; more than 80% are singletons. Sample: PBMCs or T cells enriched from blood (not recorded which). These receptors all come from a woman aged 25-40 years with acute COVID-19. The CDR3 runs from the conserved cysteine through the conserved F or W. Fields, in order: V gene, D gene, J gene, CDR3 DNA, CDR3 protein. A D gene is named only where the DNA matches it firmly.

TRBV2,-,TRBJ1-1,TGTGCCAGCAGCGCAGTGAACACTGAAGCTTTCTTT,CASSAVNTEAFF
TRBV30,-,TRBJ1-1,TGTGCCTGGAGCCTCGGGACTGAAGCTTTCTTT,CAWSLGTEAFF
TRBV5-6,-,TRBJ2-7,TGTGCCAGCAGCCATACGACAGATCCCTACGAGCAGTACTTC,CASSHTTDPYEQYF
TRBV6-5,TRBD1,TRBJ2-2,TGTGCCAGCAAAAAATCGGGACAGGGTGGCAGGGAGCTGTTTTTT,CASKKSGQGGRELFF
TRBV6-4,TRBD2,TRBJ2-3,TGTGCCAGCAGTGACGGGACTAGCGGGAACACAGATACGCAGTATTTT,CASSDGTSGNTDTQYF
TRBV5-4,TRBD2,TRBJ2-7,TGTGCCAGCTCTGGGACTAGCACCTCCTACGAGCAGTACTTC,CASSGTSTSYEQYF
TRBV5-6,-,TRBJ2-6,TGTGCCAGCAGCTCGACAGATGATTACTCTGGGGCCAACGTCCTGACTTTC,CASSSTDDYSGANVLTF
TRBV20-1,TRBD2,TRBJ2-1,TGCAGTGCTAGTGTTCTAGCGGGAGGCAATGAGCAGTTCTTC,CSASVLAGGNEQFF
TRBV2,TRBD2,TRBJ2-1,TGTGCCAGCAGTGATGGGTTAGCGGGAGTTGAGCAGTTCTTC,CASSDGLAGVEQFF
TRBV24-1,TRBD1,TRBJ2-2,TGTGCCACCAGTGACCCGGGACAGCGAGACACCGGGGAGCTGTTTTTT,CATSDPGQRDTGELFF